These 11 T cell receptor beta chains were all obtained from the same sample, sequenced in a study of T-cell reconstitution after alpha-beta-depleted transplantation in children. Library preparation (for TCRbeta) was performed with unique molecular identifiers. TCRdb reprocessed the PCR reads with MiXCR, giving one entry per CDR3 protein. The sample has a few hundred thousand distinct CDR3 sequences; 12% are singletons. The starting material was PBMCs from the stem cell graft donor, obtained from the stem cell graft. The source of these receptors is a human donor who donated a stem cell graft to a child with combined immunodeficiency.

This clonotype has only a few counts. The CDR3 region has the DNA TGCGCCAGCATCCGGACAGGACTTAGCGATACGCAGTATTTT. Encoded protein: CASIRTGLSDTQYF. J is TRBJ2-3 and V is TRBV5-1; 7 bases agree with TRBD1. Germline CDR1 is SGHRS and CDR2 is YFSETQ. The V segment lost 6 bases and the J segment 6 bases; nucleotides outside the gene matches: 10. The CDR3 sequence is 14 residues long.

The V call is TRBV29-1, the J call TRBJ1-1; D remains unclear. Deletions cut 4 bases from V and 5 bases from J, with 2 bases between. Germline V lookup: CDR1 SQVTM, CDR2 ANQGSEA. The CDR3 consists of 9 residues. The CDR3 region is CSVGTEAFF. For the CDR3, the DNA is TGCAGCGTTGGAACTGAAGCTTTCTTT.

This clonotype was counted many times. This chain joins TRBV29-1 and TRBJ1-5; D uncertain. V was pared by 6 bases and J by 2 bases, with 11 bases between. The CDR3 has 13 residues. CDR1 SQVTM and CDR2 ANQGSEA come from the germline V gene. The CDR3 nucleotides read TGCAGCGTGCGGCAGGCGGGCAATCAGCCCCAGCATTTT. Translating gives CSVRQAGNQPQHF.

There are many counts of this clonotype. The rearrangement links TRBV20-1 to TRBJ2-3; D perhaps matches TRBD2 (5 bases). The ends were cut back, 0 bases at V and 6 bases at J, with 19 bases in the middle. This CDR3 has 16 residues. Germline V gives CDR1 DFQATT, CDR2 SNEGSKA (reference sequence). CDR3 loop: CSARDQEGGEVDTQYF. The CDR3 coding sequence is TGCAGTGCTAGAGATCAAGAGGGTGGTGAGGTGGATACGCAGTATTTT.

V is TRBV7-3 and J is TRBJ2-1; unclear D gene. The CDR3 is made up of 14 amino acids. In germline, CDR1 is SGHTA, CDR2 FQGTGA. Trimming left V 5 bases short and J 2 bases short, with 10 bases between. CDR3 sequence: CASSPAAAYNEQFF. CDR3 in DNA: TGTGCCAGCAGCCCTGCCGCAGCCTACAATGAGCAGTTCTTC.

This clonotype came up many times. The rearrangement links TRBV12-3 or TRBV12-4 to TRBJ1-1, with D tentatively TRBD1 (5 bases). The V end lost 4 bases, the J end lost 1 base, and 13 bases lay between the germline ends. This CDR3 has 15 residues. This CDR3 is CASSSHAGANTEAFF. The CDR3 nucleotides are TGTGCCAGCAGTTCCCATGCCGGGGCGAACACTGAAGCTTTCTTT.

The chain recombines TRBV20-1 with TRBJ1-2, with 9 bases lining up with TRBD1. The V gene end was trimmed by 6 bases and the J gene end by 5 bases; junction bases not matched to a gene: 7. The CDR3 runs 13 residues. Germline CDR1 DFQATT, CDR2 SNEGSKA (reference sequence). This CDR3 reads CSASQDRGYGYTF. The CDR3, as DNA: TGCAGTGCCAGCCAGGACAGGGGTTATGGCTACACCTTC.

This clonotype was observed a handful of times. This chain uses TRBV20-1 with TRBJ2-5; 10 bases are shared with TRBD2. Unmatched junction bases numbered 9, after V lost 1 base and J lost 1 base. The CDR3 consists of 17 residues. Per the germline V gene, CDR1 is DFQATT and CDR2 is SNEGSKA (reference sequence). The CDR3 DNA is TGCAGTGCTAGAGGTTGGCTAGCGGGAGACCTCCAAGAGACCCAGTACTTC. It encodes CSARGWLAGDLQETQYF.

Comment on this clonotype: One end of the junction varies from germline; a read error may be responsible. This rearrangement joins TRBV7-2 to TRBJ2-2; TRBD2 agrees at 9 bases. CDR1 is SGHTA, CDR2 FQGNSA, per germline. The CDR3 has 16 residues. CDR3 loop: CASSPRGTSPFGELFF. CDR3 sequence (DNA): TGTGCCAGCAGCCCCAGGGGGACTAGCCCTTTCGGGGAGCTTTTTTTT.

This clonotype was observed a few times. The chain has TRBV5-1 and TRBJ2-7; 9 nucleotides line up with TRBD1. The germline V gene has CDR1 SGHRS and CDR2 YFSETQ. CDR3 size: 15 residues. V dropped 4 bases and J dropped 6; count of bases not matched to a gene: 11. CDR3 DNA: TGCGCCAGCAGCGCACCCTACGGACAGGGGTCCGAGCAGTACTTC. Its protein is CASSAPYGQGSEQYF.

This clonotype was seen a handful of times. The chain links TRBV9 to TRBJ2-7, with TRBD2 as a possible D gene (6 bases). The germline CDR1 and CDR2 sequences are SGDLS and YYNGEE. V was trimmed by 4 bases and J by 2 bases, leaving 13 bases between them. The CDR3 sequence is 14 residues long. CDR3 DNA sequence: TGTGCCAGCAGCCCGGGGGAGCTTGCCTACGAGCAGTACTTC. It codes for CASSPGELAYEQYF.